One and the same sample provided the 9 T cell receptor beta chains below, sequenced in a study of read filtering for tumor transcriptome and immune sequencing. Molecular barcoded adaptors covering alpha/delta and beta/gamma chains were used on roughly 400 ng RNA. MiXCR was run by TCRdb on the reads, yielding one entry per CDR3 protein. The top ten clones hold 80% of a sample with some 15,000 distinct CDR3 sequences, 20% of them seen once. The sample consisted of a population of CD138-negative cells sorted from bone marrow. These receptors all come from a donor at least 40 years old with multiple myeloma.

This clonotype was observed many times. The chain uses TRBV7-2 and TRBJ2-5; unclear D gene. From germline, CDR1 is SGHTA and CDR2 FQGNSA. Trimming pared 7 bases from V and 3 bases from J, leaving 12 bases between. This CDR3 has 13 residues. The DNA for the CDR3 is TGTGCCAGCACCCTGCTACAGAAAGAGACCCAGTACTTC. Its protein product is CASTLLQKETQYF.

Note on this clonotype: A much larger clone lies a single base off, so this may be a read error. The chain couples TRBV10-3 to TRBJ2-3; TRBD2 might be the D (6 bases). This CDR3 has 15 residues. The germline CDR1 and CDR2 sequences are ENHRY and SYGVKD. CDR3 DNA sequence: TGTGCCATCAGTGCGGACTACCCAACCACAGATACGCTGTATTTT. Its protein product is CAISADYPTTDTLYF.

The table lists this clonotype with many counts. The CDR3 bases are TGCAGTGCTAGGCCCCAACTAGCGGGAGGCGAGCAGTACTTC. Encoded protein: CSARPQLAGGEQYF. V and J are TRBV20-1 and TRBJ2-7; 12 bases line up with TRBD2. Losses at the gene ends were 3 bases for V and 6 bases for J; bases not matched to a gene: 6. Germline CDR1 is DFQATT and CDR2 is SNEGSKA (reference sequence). The CDR3 is made up of 14 amino acids.

This clonotype has at least ten counts. The chain links TRBV2 to TRBJ2-6; no clear D. Germline-derived CDR1 and CDR2 are SNHLY and FYNNEI. V lost 5 bases to trimming and J lost 2 bases, with 7 bases between them. The length of the CDR3 is 14 residues. CDR3 protein: CASSKGPGANVLTF. The CDR3, as DNA: TGTGCCAGCAGTAAAGGTCCTGGGGCCAACGTCCTGACTTTC.

Ten or more counts support this clonotype. The chain employs TRBV2 and TRBJ2-1; possible D gene TRBD1, 6 bases. V shed 6 bases and J shed 6 bases, with 12 bases lying between them. CDR1 and CDR2 from the germline V gene are SNHLY and FYNNEI. The CDR3 extends over 13 amino acids. In DNA, the CDR3 is TGTGCCAGCAGGAGGACAGCCTCCAATGAGCAGTTCTTC. It encodes CASRRTASNEQFF. The complete variable domain, with remaining parts taken from reference TRBV2 and TRBJ2-1, reads EPEVTQTPSHQVTQMGQEVILRCVPISNHLYFYWYRQILGQKVEFLVSFYNNEISEKSEIFDDQFSVERPDGSNFTLKIRSTKLEDSAMYFCASRRTASNEQFFGPGTRLTVL.

This clonotype was counted only a few times. The chain links TRBV7-6 to TRBJ2-5; D not certain. This CDR3 spans 14 amino acids. Deletions cut 1 base from V and 1 base from J, with 7 bases between. Germline-derived CDR1 and CDR2 are SGHVS and FNYEAQ. The CDR3 is CASSLGQLQETQYF. The CDR3 nucleotides are TGTGCCAGCAGCTTAGGGCAGCTCCAAGAGACCCAGTACTTC.

This clonotype has more than one count but fewer than ten. This probably arose from a read error, given a far larger clone one base away. This chain links TRBV6-5 with TRBJ2-6; 7 positions agree with TRBD1. J lost 4 bases, V lost 4 bases, and 16 bases had no gene match. The CDR3 spans 19 residues. Germline V gives CDR1 MNHEY, CDR2 SVGAGI. The CDR3 protein is CASSCSPRDSHRGANVLTF. The CDR3 DNA reads as TGTGCCAGCAGTTGCTCTCCACGGGACAGCCATCGGGGGGCCAACGTCCTGACTTTC.

This clonotype was recorded many times. V and J are TRBV7-3 and TRBJ1-1, with 9 positions matching TRBD1. The J segment lost 3 bases and the V segment lost 4 bases, leaving 12 bases of the junction unmatched. The CDR3 totals 17 residues. The germline V gene has CDR1 SGHTA and CDR2 FQGTGA. The CDR3 reads CASSSRASTGGYTEAFF. CDR3 in DNA: TGTGCCAGCAGCTCACGGGCCTCAACAGGGGGCTACACTGAAGCTTTCTTT.

This clonotype was seen repeatedly, ten times or more. The rearrangement uses TRBV5-4 and TRBJ2-1; D assignment may be TRBD1 or TRBD2 (5 bases each). Between the trimmed V and J ends, which lost 3 bases and 7 bases, there was a span of 17 bases. Germline CDR1 is SGHNT and CDR2 is YYREEE (reference sequence). CDR3 length: 15 residues. The CDR3 here is CASSSTSGTRNEQFF. CDR3 nucleotide sequence: TGTGCCAGCAGCTCGACCTCCGGGACCCGTAATGAGCAGTTCTTC.